This T cell receptor beta chain was identified during a study of cytomegalovirus exposure and HLA in healthy donors. General study points: The dataset shows that most TCR sequences were rare, while some public TCRs occurred in many donors.

This CDR3 has 15 residues. Germline V lookup: CDR1 KGHSH, CDR2 LQKENI. The V gene end was trimmed by 3 bases and the J gene end by 3 bases; junction bases not matched to a gene: 4. PCR was performed using 60 Vbeta and 13 Jbeta primers. TCRdb keeps only in-frame clones here, not all; method: immunoSEQ multiplex PCR. Among around 90,000 clones listed, more than 65% were seen once. On this clone itself: Its specificity is not known.

The sequencing sample was made of PBMCs. The clonotype was recovered from a human donor in good health. The chain is built from TRBV18 and TRBJ2-5; 10 bases are a match to TRBD2. Written as DNA, the CDR3 is TGTGCCAGCTCACCCCCGGGACTAGCGAAAGAGACCCAGTACTTC. It is translated as CASSPPGLAKETQYF.